These 7 T cell receptor beta chains were sequenced from one sample in a study of T cells after yellow fever vaccination. MiXCR was run by TCRdb on the 5' RACE reads, yielding one entry per CDR3 protein. The sample holds around 250,000 distinct CDR3 sequences, 6% to 7.5% seen once. The sequencing used CD4+ T cells sorted from PBMCs, collected 15 days after the yellow fever booster vaccination. The origin of the receptors is a man aged 30 to 45 who received the YFV17D yellow fever vaccine.

The chain couples TRBV7-2 to TRBJ1-1; D is perhaps TRBD1 (5 bases). CDR3 length: 14 residues. Germline CDR1 is SGHTA and CDR2 is FQGNSA. The germline V and J ends were trimmed by 6 bases and 1 base, with 12 bases remaining between them. The CDR3 here is CASSSGHANTEAFF. DNA of the CDR3: TGTGCCAGCAGTTCCGGACACGCGAACACTGAAGCTTTCTTT.

The sample holds a few counts of this clonotype. The gene calls are TRBV2 and TRBJ2-1; TRBD2 agrees at 7 bases. This CDR3 is built from 14 residues. V lost 4 bases, J lost 4 bases, and 4 bases stayed unmatched. Germline V gives CDR1 SNHLY, CDR2 FYNNEI. In DNA form, the CDR3 reads TGTGCCAGCAGTGGTGCGGGAGCTTACAATGAGCAGTTCTTC. Translated, it gives CASSGAGAYNEQFF.

J is TRBJ2-3 and V is TRBV29-1; 7 bases agree with TRBD2. Germline V gene sequence: CDR1 SQVTM, CDR2 ANQGSEA. This CDR3 spans 14 amino acids. Trimming took 7 bases from V and 4 from J; bases not matched to a gene: 11. The CDR3 is CSATRGGSSDTQYF. In nucleotides, the CDR3 is TGCAGCGCCACGAGGGGCGGGAGTTCAGATACGCAGTATTTT.

This clonotype was seen a few times. The J gene is TRBJ2-5, the V gene TRBV4-3; 8 bases are shared with TRBD1. Germline values: CDR1 LGHNA, CDR2 YSLEER. The CDR3 is made up of 15 amino acids. V trimming: 4 bases; J trimming: 6 bases; junction bases outside the gene matches: 10. CDR3 sequence (DNA): TGCGCCAGCAGCCCGCAAAGGACAGGGACGAAGACCCAGTACTTC. It translates to CASSPQRTGTKTQYF.

The V and J genes are TRBV27 and TRBJ2-2; 11 nucleotides agree with TRBD2. The CDR3 totals 14 residues. V shed 7 bases and J 7 bases; nucleotides not matched to a gene: 5. Germline CDR1 MNHEY, CDR2 SMNVEV (reference sequence). The CDR3 loop is CASTLSGRVGELFF. For the CDR3, the DNA is TGTGCCAGCACCCTTAGCGGGAGGGTCGGGGAGCTGTTTTTT.

The J gene is TRBJ2-7, the V gene TRBV30; no reliable D call. The germline CDR1 and CDR2 sequences are GTSNPN and SVGIG (reference sequence). With 2 bases removed from V and 6 bases from J, the gap between germline ends came to 11 bases. This CDR3 is built from 12 residues. In DNA, the CDR3 is TGTGCCTGGAGTACCCCGCTGGGCGAGCAGTACTTC. Its translation: CAWSTPLGEQYF.

This clonotype came up a few times. The J gene is TRBJ2-3, the V gene TRBV19, with D possibly being TRBD1 (6 bases). The length of the CDR3 is 11 residues. Germline CDR1 LNHDA, CDR2 SQIVND (reference sequence). V was shortened by 7 bases and J by 7 bases, with 9 bases between the two germline ends. CDR3 in DNA: TGTGCCAGTAAAACAGGGAATACGCAGTATTTT. Its translation: CASKTGNTQYF.